This T cell receptor (beta chain) was obtained from a study of siplizumab effects on memory and regulatory T cells. Study-level points and caveats: Assignment to unstimulated subsets succeeded for only a minor fraction of the alloreactive clones. The mean Treg-derived percentage of mappable alloreactive CD4+ clones was about 70% with siplizumab compared with approximately 25% in controls.

Germline V lookup: CDR1 LNHDA, CDR2 SQIVND (reference sequence). This CDR3 spans 17 amino acids. The ends lost 6 bases at V and 2 bases at J; junction bases unmatched: 8. Assays were performed on roughly 90,000 TCR templates per sample. Sequencing was performed with immunoSEQ multiplex PCR; in TCRdb, only in-frame clones are kept and a portion is missing. The table includes about 99,000 clones, 93% detected once. Regarding this clone: Its specificity is unknown.

The clonotype comes from a human donor in good health. Sequencing was carried out using Tregs sorted from blood. This chain joins TRBV19 and TRBJ2-7; 15 nucleotides match TRBD2. The CDR3 sequence: CASSRGLAGGSTYEQYF. The CDR3 DNA reads TGTGCCAGTAGCCGGGGACTAGCGGGAGGTTCCACCTACGAGCAGTACTTC. Supplemented by reference TRBV19 and TRBJ2-7, the full variable domain reads DGGITQSPKYLFRKEGQNVTLSCEQNLNHDAMYWYRQDPGQGLRLIYYSQIVNDFQKGDIAEGYSVSREKKESFPLTVTSAQKNPTAFYLCASSRGLAGGSTYEQYFGPGTRLTVT.